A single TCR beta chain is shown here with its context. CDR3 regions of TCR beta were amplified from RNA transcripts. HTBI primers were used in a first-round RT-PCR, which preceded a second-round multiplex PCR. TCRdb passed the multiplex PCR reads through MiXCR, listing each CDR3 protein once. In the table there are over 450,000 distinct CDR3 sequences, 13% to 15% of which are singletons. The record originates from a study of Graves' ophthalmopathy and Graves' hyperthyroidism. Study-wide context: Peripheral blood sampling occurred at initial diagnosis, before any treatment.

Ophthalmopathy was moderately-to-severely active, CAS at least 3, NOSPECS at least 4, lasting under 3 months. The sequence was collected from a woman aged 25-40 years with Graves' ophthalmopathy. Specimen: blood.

This CDR3 reads CASRLLTGGEQYF. In DNA form, the CDR3 reads TGTGCCAGCAGACTCTTAACCGGGGGGGAGCAGTACTTC. This chain links TRBV28 with TRBJ2-7; 7 bases line up with TRBD2. This CDR3 comprises 13 residues. The trim removed 6 bases at V and 7 bases at J, leaving 9 bases unmatched. Per germline, CDR1 MDHEN and CDR2 SYDVKM.